The 21 T cell receptor beta chains below were found in one sample sequenced in a study of tissue T cells after allogeneic stem cell transplantation. Time point denoted: mouse harvest day 7 after allogeneic transplant. The graft held 10^6 splenic CD5+ T cells and 10^7 T-cell-depleted bone marrow cells. TCRdb's table, derived via immunoSEQ multiplex PCR, lists solely in-frame clones and lacks some. The sample lists under 8,000 clones, approximately 45% occurring once. Sequencing input: gut tissue. The receptors were sampled from a female BALB/c mouse given C57BL/6 T cells with graft-versus-host disease after an allogeneic hematopoietic cell transplant.

This clone showed up just a few times. The gene names here belong to mouse. From the germline J gene comes the end of the CDR3, since the read stops 1 residue before it. The chain joins TRBV16 to TRBJ2-7, with 7 nucleotides matching TRBD1. V was clipped by 2 bases and J by 5 bases; unmatched bases: 0. The CDR3 is made up of 12 amino acids. Germline CDR1 SGHSA, CDR2 FRNQAP. The CDR3 DNA, read in part, is TGTGCAAGCAGCTTAACAGGGGATGAACAGTAC. Translating it yields CASSLTGDEQY. The entire CDR3 is CASSLTGDEQYF.

The sample holds a few counts of this clone. Mouse germline and gene names are used. The CDR3 loop reads CASSLINQDTQYF. Incomplete CDR3 DNA: TGTGCCAGCTCTCTCATAAACCAAGACACCCAGTAC. The chain uses TRBV12-1 and TRBJ2-5, with D unclear. The CDR3 end falls 1 residue outside the read, so it is completed with the germline J gene. The V gene's germline CDR1 is SGHSN and CDR2 HYEKVE. Trimming took 0 bases from V and 0 from J, leaving 3 bases between them. The CDR3 covers 13 residues. The full variable domain, with the rest looked up from reference TRBV12-1 and TRBJ2-5, is DSGVVQSPRHIIKEKGGRSVLTCIPISGHSNVVWYQQTLGKELKFLIQHYEKVERDKGFLPSRFSVQQFDDYHSEMNMSALELEDSAMYFCASSLINQDTQYFGPGTRLLVL.

This clone was picked up a small number of times. Any gene name here is a mouse gene name. CDR3 in amino acids: CASSHWGNYAEQFF. The sequenced part of the CDR3 DNA is TGTGCCAGCAGTCACTGGGGGAACTATGCTGAGCAGTTC. The rearrangement links TRBV13-3 to TRBJ2-1, with 8 bases that match TRBD2. The sequenced fragment ends 1 residue before the CDR3 boundary, so the rest is inferred from the germline J gene. Germline CDR1 and CDR2: NNHDY and SYVADS. V lost 4 bases to trimming and J lost 1 base; unmatched junction nucleotides: 1. The CDR3 runs to 14 residues.

With regard to this clone: Germline and genes: mouse. From the germline J gene comes the end of the CDR3, since the read stops 1 residue before it. The V call is TRBV19, the J call TRBJ1-6; D is unresolved. Being an ORF, TRBJ1-6 has a function that is uncertain. V was pared by 1 base and J by 5 bases, with 4 bases between. CDR1 and CDR2 (germline): FNHDT, SITEND (reference sequence). The CDR3 consists of 13 residues. The DNA read from the CDR3 is TGTGCCAGCAGTATAAGGGATAATTCGCCCCTCTAC. Translation: CASSIRDNSPLY. The entire CDR3 protein reads CASSIRDNSPLYF.

About this clone: These gene names are mouse names. The read terminates 1 residue ahead of where the CDR3 ends, so the germline J gene completes it. This chain joins TRBV20 and TRBJ2-4; 8 bases are shared with TRBD2. The CDR3 is 13 residues long. Germline assignment: CDR1 GFQATS and CDR2 STVNSAI. J was trimmed by 7 bases and V by 1 base; bases with no gene match: 4. CDR3: CGARVWGADTLYF. The DNA read from the CDR3 is TGTGGTGCTAGGGTCTGGGGGGCGGACACCTTGTAC.

As for this clone: The listed genes are named as in mouse. The missing CDR3 end, 1 residue past where the read stops, is filled in from the germline J gene. The V and J genes are TRBV5 and TRBJ2-5; 14 bases align to TRBD2. Germline V gives CDR1 LGHNA, CDR2 YNLKQL (reference sequence). With V trimmed by 4 bases and J by 3 bases, 6 bases remained unmatched. CDR3 length: 17 residues. The covered CDR3 bases are TGTGCCAGCAGCCCCGGGACTGGGGGGGCTCCTCAAGACACCCAGTAC. Its translation: CASSPGTGGAPQDTQY. The CDR3 in full is CASSPGTGGAPQDTQYF.

Turning to this clone: Genes and germline are mouse. The read halts 1 residue ahead of the CDR3 end, with the missing end drawn from the germline J gene. The V call is TRBV3, the J call TRBJ1-4; tentative D call: TRBD1 (5 bases). Germline CDR1 reads SNHLY; CDR2 reads FYNGKV (reference sequence). The ends were cut back, 3 bases at V and 3 bases at J, with 8 bases in the middle. The CDR3 totals 14 residues. CDR3 amino acids: CASSFKGTNERLFF. CDR3 DNA (partial): TGTGCCAGCAGCTTTAAGGGGACCAACGAAAGATTATTT. Based on the CDR3 plus reference TRBV3 and TRBJ1-4, the full variable domain is GPKVLQIPSHQIIDMGQMVTLNCDPVSNHLYFYWYKQILGQQMEFLVNFYNGKVMEKSKLFKDQFSVERPDGSYFTLKIQPTALEDSAVYFCASSFKGTNERLFFGHGTKLSVL.

This clone was detected only once. Each gene name is a mouse one. Sequencing ends 1 residue short of the CDR3 end; the germline J gene provides the rest. The V call is TRBV17, the J call TRBJ2-7, with 8 bases lining up with TRBD2. Germline loops: CDR1 MNHDT, CDR2 YYDKIL. Losses at the gene ends were 7 bases for V and 7 bases for J; bases not matched to a gene: 6. This CDR3 comprises 12 residues. The CDR3 here is CASKTGEGEQYF. The sequenced CDR3 bases are TGTGCTAGCAAGACTGGGGAGGGGGAACAGTAC.

In this sample, this clone turned up a few times. Genes here carry mouse names. The CDR3 end falls 1 residue outside the read, so it is completed with the germline J gene. The chain joins TRBV26 to TRBJ2-7; 9 bases are shared with TRBD1. This CDR3 is 14 amino acids long. The J segment lost 3 bases and the V segment lost 3 bases, leaving 3 bases of the junction unmatched. Per the germline V gene, CDR1 is KGHPV and CDR2 is FQNQEV (reference sequence). The part of the CDR3 DNA that was read is TGTGCCAGCAGTCTCCTGACAGGGGGCTATGAACAGTAC. Translating it yields CASSLLTGGYEQY. The CDR3 in its entirety is CASSLLTGGYEQYF.

This clone was seen more than once but under ten times. Mouse germline and gene names are used. The CDR3 end falls 1 residue outside the read, so it is completed with the germline J gene. This chain links TRBV15 with TRBJ2-5, with 7 bases matching TRBD2. CDR3 length: 14 residues. Germline CDR1 SGHND, CDR2 FRSKSL. V trimming: 5 bases; J trimming: 1 base; junction bases outside the gene matches: 3. CDR3 DNA (partial): TGTGCCAGCAGTCAAACTGGGGACCAAGACACCCAGTAC. Its translation is CASSQTGDQDTQY. The whole CDR3 region reads CASSQTGDQDTQYF.

On this clone itself: Germline and genes here are mouse. The CDR3 extends 1 residue past the end of the read, so its final part is completed from the germline J gene. The chain combines TRBV24 with TRBJ1-1; D might be TRBD1 (6 bases). The germline V gene has CDR1 KGHTA and CDR2 FRNEEI. This CDR3 region has 15 residues. The germline V and J ends were trimmed by 6 bases and 1 base, with 15 bases remaining between them. CDR3 bases read: TGTGCCAGCAGCCTCCGGGACATCGGGAACACAGAAGTCTTC. It encodes CASSLRDIGNTEVF. The CDR3 in full is CASSLRDIGNTEVFF.

This clone showed up just once. Gene names refer to mouse genes. CDR3 protein: CASSLGVSYNSPLYF. The DNA read from the CDR3 is TGTGCCAGCAGTTTGGGGGTTTCCTATAATTCGCCCCTCTAC. The V gene is TRBV14, the J gene TRBJ1-6, with a possible D match to TRBD1 (5 bases). The CDR3 is cut off 1 residue early in the read; its end comes from the germline J gene. TRBJ1-6 is an ORF; its function is uncertain. Germline-derived CDR1 and CDR2 are SGHDT and FRDEAV. V was trimmed by 2 bases and J by 0 bases, leaving 6 bases between them. This CDR3 is built from 15 residues.

Details on this clone: Mouse germline and gene names are used. Sequencing ends 1 residue short of the CDR3 end; the germline J gene provides the rest. The rearrangement uses TRBV26 and TRBJ1-1, with TRBD1 identical over 8 bases. The CDR3 is 13 amino acids. J gave up 6 bases and V 2 bases, and 2 bases lay outside the gene matches. Germline V gene lookup returns CDR1 KGHPV and CDR2 FQNQEV (reference sequence). CDR3 sequence reads: CASSLDRGSEVFF. CDR3 bases read: TGTGCCAGCAGTCTGGACAGGGGATCAGAAGTCTTC.

As regards this clone: Germline and genes: mouse. The CDR3 end falls 1 residue outside the read, so it is completed with the germline J gene. The V gene is TRBV23, the J gene TRBJ1-2. CDR3 length equals 13 residues. Germline loops: CDR1 KGHTA, CDR2 FQNQQP. The sequenced CDR3 bases are TGCTCCAGCAGTCAATCCCCGGGCTCCGACTACACC. It is translated as CSSSQSPGSDYT. The complete CDR3 reads CSSSQSPGSDYTF. Variable domain in full (rest from reference TRBV23 and TRBJ1-2): DAAVTQKPRYLIKMKGQEAEMKCIPEKGHTAVFWYQQKQSKELKFLIYFQNQQPLDQIDMVKERFSAVCPSSSLCSLGIRTCEAEDSALYLCSSSQSPGSDYTFGSGTRLLVI.

About this clone: Gene names refer to mouse genes. Read coverage stops 1 residue before the CDR3 terminus; the germline J gene supplies the remainder. This chain links TRBV19 with TRBJ2-7; D not resolved. Looked up from germline, CDR1 is FNHDT and CDR2 is SITEND (reference sequence). The ends were cut back, 4 bases at V and 2 bases at J, with 4 bases in the middle. This CDR3 comprises 11 residues. CDR3 in amino acids: CASSRTYEQYF. The sequenced CDR3 bases are TGTGCCAGCAGTCGCACCTATGAACAGTAC.

In regard to this clone: Gene names and germline refer to mouse. The read gets to within 1 residue of the CDR3 end, and the germline J gene fills in the rest. V gene TRBV19 combines with J gene TRBJ2-2; D ambiguous. Per the germline V gene, CDR1 is FNHDT and CDR2 is SITEND (reference sequence). V gave up 1 base and J gave up 0 bases, with 1 base separating them. The CDR3 consists of 13 residues. The CDR3 reads CASSISNTGQLYF. The part of the CDR3 DNA that was read is TGTGCCAGCAGTATATCAAACACCGGGCAGCTCTAC.

Comment on this clone: All gene names here are mouse names. The read ends 1 residue early relative to the CDR3; the germline J gene fills the gap. The same CDR3 also results from other DNA sequences found in this sample. The rearrangement uses TRBV3 and TRBJ2-3, with TRBD2 as a possible D gene (5 bases). CDR3 length: 14 amino acids. Germline assignment: CDR1 SNHLY and CDR2 FYNGKV (reference sequence). V gave up 2 bases and J gave up 0 bases, with 6 bases separating them. CDR3 DNA, as far as it was read: TGTGCCAGCAGCTTACTGGGTAGTGCAGAAACGCTGTAT. Protein sequence: CASSLLGSAETLY. The whole CDR3 region reads CASSLLGSAETLYF.

This clone was detected a few times. Gene names denote mouse genes. The read ends 1 residue before the CDR3 terminus; that terminus is restored from the germline J gene. V gene TRBV15 combines with J gene TRBJ1-2, with a weak D call TRBD1 (6 bases). V was trimmed by 5 bases and J by 2 bases, leaving 9 bases between them. The CDR3 covers 13 residues. Germline assignment: CDR1 SGHND and CDR2 FRSKSL. The CDR3 is CASSPGHNSDYTF. The sequenced CDR3 bases are TGTGCCAGCAGTCCGGGACACAACTCCGACTACACC.

In its sample, this clone is medium-sized. Gene labels here are mouse ones. The observed sequence ends 1 residue before the CDR3 terminus, with the missing tail filled in from the germline J gene. The chain links TRBV26 to TRBJ2-5, with TRBD2 matching over 8 bases. J was trimmed by 0 bases and V by 3 bases; bases with no gene match: 5. The CDR3 runs to 16 residues. Germline V lookup: CDR1 KGHPV, CDR2 FQNQEV (reference sequence). The covered CDR3 bases are TGTGCCAGCAGTCTATGGGACTGGTTTAACCAAGACACCCAGTAC. It is translated as CASSLWDWFNQDTQY. The full CDR3 is CASSLWDWFNQDTQYF.

Comment on this clone: The genes are named according to mouse. The CDR3 extends 1 residue past the end of the read, so its final part is completed from the germline J gene. The J gene is TRBJ1-1, the V gene TRBV17, with 8 bases that match TRBD1. The CDR3 sequence is 14 residues long. After removal of 6 bases from V and 3 bases from J, the junction contained 6 bases not matched to a gene. Germline CDR1 and CDR2: MNHDT and YYDKIL. The CDR3 is CASRNRGRDTEVFF. CDR3 bases read: TGTGCTAGCAGGAACAGGGGGAGGGACACAGAAGTCTTC.

Notes on this clone: The genes and germline here are from mouse. With the read ending 1 residue before the CDR3 end, the germline J gene is used to fill in that end. The V gene is TRBV15, the J gene TRBJ2-4; TRBD1 matches 10 bases. From germline, CDR1 is SGHND and CDR2 FRSKSL. Trimming at V came to 6 bases and at J to 1 base, leaving 4 bases not matched to a gene. The CDR3 covers 15 residues. The sequenced CDR3 bases are TGTGCCAGCAGGACAGGGGGCGCTGGTCAAAACACCTTGTAC. Translation gives CASRTGGAGQNTLY. From start to end, the CDR3 is CASRTGGAGQNTLYF. The whole variable domain, filled in from reference TRBV15 and TRBJ2-4, reads DAGVTQTPRHEVAEKGQTIILKCEPVSGHNDLFWYRQTKIQGLELLSYFRSKSLMEDGGAFKDRFKAEMLNSSFSTLKIQPTEPKDSAVYLCASRTGGAGQNTLYFGAGTRLSVL.